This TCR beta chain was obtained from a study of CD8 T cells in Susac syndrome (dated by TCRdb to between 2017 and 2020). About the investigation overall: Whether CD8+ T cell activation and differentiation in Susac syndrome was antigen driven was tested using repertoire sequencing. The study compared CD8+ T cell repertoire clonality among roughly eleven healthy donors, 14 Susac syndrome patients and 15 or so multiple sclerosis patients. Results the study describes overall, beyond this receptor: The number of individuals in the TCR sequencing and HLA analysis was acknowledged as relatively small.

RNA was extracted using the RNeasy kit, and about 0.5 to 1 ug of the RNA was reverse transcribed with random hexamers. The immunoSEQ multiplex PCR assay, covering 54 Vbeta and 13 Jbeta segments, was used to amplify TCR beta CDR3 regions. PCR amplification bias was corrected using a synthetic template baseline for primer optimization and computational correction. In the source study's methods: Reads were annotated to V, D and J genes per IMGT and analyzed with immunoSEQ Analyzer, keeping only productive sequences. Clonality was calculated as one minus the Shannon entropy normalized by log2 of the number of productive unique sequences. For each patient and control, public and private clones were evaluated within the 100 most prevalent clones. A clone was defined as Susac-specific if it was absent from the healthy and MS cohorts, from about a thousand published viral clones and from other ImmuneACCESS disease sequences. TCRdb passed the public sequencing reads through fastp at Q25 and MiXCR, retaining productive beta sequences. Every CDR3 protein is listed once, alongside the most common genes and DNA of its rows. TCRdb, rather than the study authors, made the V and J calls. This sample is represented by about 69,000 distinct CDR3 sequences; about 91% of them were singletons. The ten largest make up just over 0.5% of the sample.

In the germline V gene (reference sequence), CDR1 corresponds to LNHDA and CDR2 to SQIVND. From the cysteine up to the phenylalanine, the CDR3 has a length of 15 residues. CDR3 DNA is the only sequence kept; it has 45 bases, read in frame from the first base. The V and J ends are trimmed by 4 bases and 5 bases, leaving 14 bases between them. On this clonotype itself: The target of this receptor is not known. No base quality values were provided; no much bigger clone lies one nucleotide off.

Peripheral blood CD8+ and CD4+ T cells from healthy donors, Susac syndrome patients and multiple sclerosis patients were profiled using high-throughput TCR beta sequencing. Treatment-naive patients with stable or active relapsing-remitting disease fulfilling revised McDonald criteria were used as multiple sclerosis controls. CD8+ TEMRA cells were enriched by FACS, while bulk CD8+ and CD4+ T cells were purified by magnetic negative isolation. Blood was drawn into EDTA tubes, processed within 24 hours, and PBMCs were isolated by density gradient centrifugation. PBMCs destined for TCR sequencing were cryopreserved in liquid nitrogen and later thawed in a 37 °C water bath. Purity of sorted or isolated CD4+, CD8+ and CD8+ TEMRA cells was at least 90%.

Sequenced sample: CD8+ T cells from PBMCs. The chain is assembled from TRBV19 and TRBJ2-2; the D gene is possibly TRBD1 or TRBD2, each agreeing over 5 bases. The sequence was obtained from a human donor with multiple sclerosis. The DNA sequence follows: TGTGCCAGTAGTAAGGCCTCGAGGGGAACCGGGGAGCTGTTTTTT. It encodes CASSKASRGTGELFF.